The 16 T cell receptor beta chains below were found in one sample sequenced in a study of T cell repertoires in cytomegalovirus infection. In TCRdb, the reads were re-called with MiXCR into one record per CDR3 protein. The profile shows fewer than 700,000 distinct CDR3 sequences, 20% to 25% of them singletons. Sequencing was done on a sample of CD8+ T cells from PBMCs. The source is a human donor in good health (CMV status not recorded). Some clones in this sample may be carry-over from other donors' samples.

This clonotype was seen at least ten times. This chain connects TRBV28 to TRBJ2-1; TRBD2 matches 9 bases. CDR1 is MDHEN, CDR2 SYDVKM, per germline. The length of the CDR3 is 14 residues. Trimming removed 8 bases from V and 2 bases from J; junction bases left unmatched: 4. The chain's CDR3 is CASGLAGTYNEQFF. The CDR3 DNA reads TGTGCCAGCGGCCTAGCGGGGACCTACAATGAGCAGTTCTTC.

About this clonotype itself: A read error may explain this, as a much larger clone is one base away. This chain connects TRBV5-1 to TRBJ1-1; D not certain. The germline gives CDR1 SGHRS, CDR2 YFSETQ. The CDR3 runs to 12 residues. CDR3 sequence (DNA): TGCGTCAGCAGCTTGGTTGAGAGTGAAGCTTTCTTT. The encoded protein is CVSSLVESEAFF.

This clonotype was recorded a few times. V usage is TRBV7-9 and J usage is TRBJ2-2; D call uncertain. The V and J ends lost 10 bases and 5 bases respectively, with 11 bases between them. Per the germline V gene, CDR1 is SEHNR and CDR2 is FQNEAQ (reference sequence). The CDR3 spans 12 residues. The CDR3 sequence: CATPPKTGELFF. The CDR3 DNA reads TGTGCCACCCCCCCAAAAACCGGGGAGCTGTTTTTT.

This clonotype was detected a few times. This chain joins TRBV29-1 and TRBJ2-7; the match to TRBD1 covers 9 bases. Trimming removed 2 bases from V and 4 bases from J; junction bases left unmatched: 9. The CDR3 has 15 residues. The germline CDR1 and CDR2 sequences are SQVTM and ANQGSEA. CDR3 DNA: TGCAGCGTTGAATACCGACAGGGGGTTCGGTACGAGCAGTACTTC. This encodes CSVEYRQGVRYEQYF.

This clonotype was detected many times. The chain links TRBV7-8 to TRBJ1-5; unclear D gene. This CDR3 has 16 amino acids. V was trimmed by 1 base and J by 1 base, leaving 11 bases between them. Germline CDR1 SGHVS, CDR2 FQNEAQ. CDR3 amino acids: CASSLVGGESNQPQHF. CDR3 nucleotide sequence: TGTGCCAGCAGCTTAGTAGGCGGGGAAAGCAATCAGCCCCAGCATTTT.

The sample holds a few counts of this clonotype. The chain is built from TRBV10-3 and TRBJ1-2, with D possibly matching TRBD1 (6 bases). The CDR3 loop spans 14 amino acids. CDR1 and CDR2 from the germline V gene are ENHRY and SYGVKD. Trimming cost V 0 bases and J 8 bases, with 13 bases left between them. The CDR3 DNA reads TGTGCCATCAGTGAGTCGAACAGGGAGGCAGGCTACACCTTC. It encodes CAISESNREAGYTF.

With regard to this clonotype: A much more abundant neighbour one base away suggests this may be a read error. J is TRBJ2-2 and V is TRBV7-6; the match to TRBD2 covers 8 bases. After removal of 0 bases from V and 6 bases from J, the junction contained 6 bases not matched to a gene. The CDR3 loop spans 16 amino acids. Germline V gene data show CDR1 as SGHVS and CDR2 as FNYEAQ. The CDR3 here is CASSLADSGESGELFF. The DNA of the CDR3 is TGTGCCAGCAGCTTAGCTGATAGCGGGGAATCCGGGGAGCTGTTTTTT.

V usage is TRBV28 and J usage is TRBJ2-1; 7 bases are shared with TRBD2. Germline V gene lookup returns CDR1 MDHEN and CDR2 SYDVKM. V dropped 0 bases and J dropped 4; count of bases not matched to a gene: 6. CDR3 length equals 16 residues. The CDR3 sequence is CASSLWGGTTYNEQFF. The CDR3 coding sequence is TGTGCCAGCAGTTTATGGGGGGGGACTACATACAATGAGCAGTTCTTC.

This chain connects TRBV28 to TRBJ1-3; the match to TRBD1 covers 8 bases. The CDR3 loop spans 14 amino acids. Trimming took 5 bases from V and 10 from J; bases not matched to a gene: 10. In germline, CDR1 is MDHEN, CDR2 SYDVKM. CDR3 DNA: TGTGCCAGCAGTCCTACAGGGGGAGTTGGTACCATATATTTT. Protein: CASSPTGGVGTIYF.

The chain couples TRBV10-3 to TRBJ2-7, with TRBD2 matching over 7 bases. J gave up 0 bases and V 4 bases, and 9 bases lay outside the gene matches. The CDR3 has 16 amino acids. Germline loops: CDR1 ENHRY, CDR2 SYGVKD. The CDR3 DNA sequence: TGTGCCATCAGTGGCATAATAGCGGGCCTCTCCTACGAGCAGTACTTC. Protein sequence: CAISGIIAGLSYEQYF.

The chain couples TRBV7-6 to TRBJ2-7, with no clear D. The CDR3 length is 12 residues. V was shortened by 2 bases and J by 5 bases, with 7 bases between the two germline ends. CDR1 is SGHVS and CDR2 is FNYEAQ in the germline V gene. CDR3 DNA sequence: TGTGCCAGCAGCTTAACAGACAACGAGCAGTACTTC. Translating gives CASSLTDNEQYF.

This sequence joins TRBV7-9 and TRBJ1-5; D is unresolved. V was pared by 8 bases and J by 2 bases, with 7 bases between. Germline values: CDR1 SEHNR, CDR2 FQNEAQ (reference sequence). The CDR3 extends over 12 amino acids. In nucleotides, the CDR3 is TGTGCCAGCCAGGCGGGCAATCAGCCCCAGCATTTT. Amino acids: CASQAGNQPQHF.

The chain uses TRBV5-6 and TRBJ1-2; 9 nucleotides line up with TRBD1. The CDR3 sequence is 15 residues long. The germline V gene encodes CDR1 SGHDT and CDR2 YYEEEE. V was pared by 4 bases and J by 7 bases, with 11 bases of the junction left unmatched. The CDR3 sequence: CASSTTQTGGSGYTF. The CDR3 bases are TGTGCCAGCAGCACAACTCAGACAGGGGGGAGTGGCTACACCTTC.

The CDR3, as DNA: TGCAGCGTTGTGACAGGTCTTCAAGAGACCCAGTACTTC. Its protein product is CSVVTGLQETQYF. The rearrangement uses TRBV29-1 and TRBJ2-5, with a weak D call TRBD1 (6 bases). Germline assignment: CDR1 SQVTM and CDR2 ANQGSEA. The CDR3 totals 13 residues. Trimming stripped 4 bases from V and 2 bases from J, with 11 bases between.

This chain uses TRBV29-1 with TRBJ1-2; D gene ambiguous. V shed 6 bases and J shed 8 bases, with 13 bases lying between them. The CDR3 has 11 residues. Per the germline V gene, CDR1 is SQVTM and CDR2 is ANQGSEA. CDR3 in amino acids: CSVGIRRGYTF. DNA of the CDR3: TGCAGCGTGGGGATACGTCGGGGCTACACCTTC.

This clonotype was seen more than once but under ten times. The chain carries TRBV15 and TRBJ2-2; the match to TRBD1 covers 10 bases. The junction had 11 bases not matched to a gene; V was cut back by 2 bases and J by 2 bases. Germline loops: CDR1 LNHNV, CDR2 YYDKDF (reference sequence). This CDR3 is 19 amino acids long. The CDR3 loop is CATSRTLFGTGDNTGELFF. The CDR3 DNA sequence: TGTGCCACCAGCAGAACTCTGTTCGGGACAGGGGATAACACCGGGGAGCTGTTTTTT.